This T cell receptor beta chain was documented in a study of blood T cell repertoires in COVID-19. The overall study: Sources were T cells, B-cell-depleted T cells, or PBMCs; the material itself was cDNA or gDNA.

Assay: immunoSEQ multiplex PCR; the TCRdb copy retains only in-frame clones and omits some. The top ten clones hold roughly 2% of a sample with some 150,000 clones, 85% to 90% of them seen once. Concerning this clone: Distinct nucleotide sequences in the sample also encode this CDR3.

CDR1 is SGHTA, CDR2 FQGTGA, per germline. This CDR3 has 15 amino acids. V lost 5 bases to trimming and J lost 1 base; unmatched junction nucleotides: 4. Sequencing was performed on peripheral blood. The chain carries TRBV7-3 and TRBJ2-1; 8 nucleotides agree with TRBD2. This TCR was recovered from a human donor in a cohort sampled during active COVID-19. CDR3 in amino acids: CASSLSGSSYNEQFF. In DNA form, the CDR3 reads TGTGCCAGCAGCCTAAGCGGGAGTTCCTACAATGAGCAGTTCTTC.